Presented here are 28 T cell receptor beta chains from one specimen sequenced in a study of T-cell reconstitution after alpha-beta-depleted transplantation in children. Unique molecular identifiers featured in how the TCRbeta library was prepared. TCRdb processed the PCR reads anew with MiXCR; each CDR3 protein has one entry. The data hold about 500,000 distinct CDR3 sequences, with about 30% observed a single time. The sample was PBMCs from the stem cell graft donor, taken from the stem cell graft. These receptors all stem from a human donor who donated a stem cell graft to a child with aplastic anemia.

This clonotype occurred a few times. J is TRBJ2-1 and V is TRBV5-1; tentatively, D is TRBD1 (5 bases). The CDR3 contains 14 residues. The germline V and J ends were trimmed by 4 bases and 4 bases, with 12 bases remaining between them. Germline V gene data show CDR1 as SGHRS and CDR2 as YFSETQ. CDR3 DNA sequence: TGCGCCAGCAGCCCCCAGACAGAGTACAATGAGCAGTTCTTC. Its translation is CASSPQTEYNEQFF. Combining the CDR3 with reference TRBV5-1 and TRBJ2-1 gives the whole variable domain KAGVTQTPRYLIKTRGQQVTLSCSPISGHRSVSWYQQTPGQGLQFLFEYFSETQRNKGNFPGRFSGRQFSNSRSEMNVSTLELGDSALYLCASSPQTEYNEQFFGPGTRLTVL.

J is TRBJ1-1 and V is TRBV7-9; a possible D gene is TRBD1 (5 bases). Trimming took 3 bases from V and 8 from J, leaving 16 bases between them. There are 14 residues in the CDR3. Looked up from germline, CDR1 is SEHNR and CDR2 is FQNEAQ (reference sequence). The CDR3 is CASSLPGRTSEAFF. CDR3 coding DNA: TGTGCCAGCAGCTTGCCGGGGCGAACTTCAGAAGCTTTCTTT.

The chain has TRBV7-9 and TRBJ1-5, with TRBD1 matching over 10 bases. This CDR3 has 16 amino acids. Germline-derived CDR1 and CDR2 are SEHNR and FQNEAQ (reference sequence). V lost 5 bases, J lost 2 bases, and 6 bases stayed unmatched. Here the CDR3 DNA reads TGTGCCAGCAGCGGGGGACAGGGGTTAGGCAATCAGCCCCAGCATTTT. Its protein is CASSGGQGLGNQPQHF.

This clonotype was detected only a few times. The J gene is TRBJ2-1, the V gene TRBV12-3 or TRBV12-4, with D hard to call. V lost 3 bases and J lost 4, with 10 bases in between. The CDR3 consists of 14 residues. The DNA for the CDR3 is TGTGCCAGCAGTTTTGGTCAGAAATACAATGAGCAGTTCTTC. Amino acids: CASSFGQKYNEQFF.

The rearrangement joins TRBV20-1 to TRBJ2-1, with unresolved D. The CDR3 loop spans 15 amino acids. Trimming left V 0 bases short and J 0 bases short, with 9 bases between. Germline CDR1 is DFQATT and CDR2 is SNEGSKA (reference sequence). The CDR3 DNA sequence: TGCAGTGCTAGAGATTACAGCTACTCCTACAATGAGCAGTTCTTC. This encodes CSARDYSYSYNEQFF.

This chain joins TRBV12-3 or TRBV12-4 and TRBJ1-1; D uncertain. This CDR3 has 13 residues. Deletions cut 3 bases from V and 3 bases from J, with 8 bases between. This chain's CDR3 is CASSFEVDTEAFF. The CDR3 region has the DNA TGTGCCAGCAGTTTTGAGGTTGACACTGAAGCTTTCTTT.

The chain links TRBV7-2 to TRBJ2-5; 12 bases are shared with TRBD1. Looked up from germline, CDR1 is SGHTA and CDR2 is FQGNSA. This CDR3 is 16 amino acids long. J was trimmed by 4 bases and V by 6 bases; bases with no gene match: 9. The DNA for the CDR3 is TGTGCCAGCAGACCGGCGGGGACAGGGGGCCCAGAGACCCAGTACTTC. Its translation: CASRPAGTGGPETQYF.

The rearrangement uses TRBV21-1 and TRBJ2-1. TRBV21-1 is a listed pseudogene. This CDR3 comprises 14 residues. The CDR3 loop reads CASSKSSAYLTLIF. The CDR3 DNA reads TGTGCCAGCAGCAAATCGTCCGCCTATCTGACCTTGATCTTC.

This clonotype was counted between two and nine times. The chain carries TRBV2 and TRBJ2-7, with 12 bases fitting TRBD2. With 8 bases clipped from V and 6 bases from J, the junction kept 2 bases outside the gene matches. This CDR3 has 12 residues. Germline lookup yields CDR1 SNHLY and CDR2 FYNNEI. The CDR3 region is CASRLAGAEQYV. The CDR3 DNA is TGTGCCAGCCGACTAGCGGGAGCCGAGCAGTACGTC.

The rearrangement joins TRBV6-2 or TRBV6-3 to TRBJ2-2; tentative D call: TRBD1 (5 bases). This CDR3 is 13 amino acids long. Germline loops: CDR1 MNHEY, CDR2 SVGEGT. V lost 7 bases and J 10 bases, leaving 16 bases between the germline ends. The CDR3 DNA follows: TGTGCCAGCACCATACTGGCAGGGAAGGAGCTGTTTTTT. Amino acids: CASTILAGKELFF.

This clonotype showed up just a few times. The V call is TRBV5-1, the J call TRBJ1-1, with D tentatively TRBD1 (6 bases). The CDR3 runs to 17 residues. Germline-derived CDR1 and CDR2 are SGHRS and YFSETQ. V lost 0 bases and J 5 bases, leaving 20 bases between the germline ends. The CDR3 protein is CASSLAGGGQGRTEAFF. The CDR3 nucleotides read TGCGCCAGCAGCTTGGCCGGGGGGGGCCAGGGGAGGACTGAAGCTTTCTTT. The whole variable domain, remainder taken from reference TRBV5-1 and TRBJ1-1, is KAGVTQTPRYLIKTRGQQVTLSCSPISGHRSVSWYQQTPGQGLQFLFEYFSETQRNKGNFPGRFSGRQFSNSRSEMNVSTLELGDSALYLCASSLAGGGQGRTEAFFGQGTRLTVV.

The CDR3 region is CASSSRDRGEKLFF. CDR3 DNA: TGTGCCAGCAGCTCCAGGGATAGAGGTGAAAAACTGTTTTTT. The rearrangement links TRBV7-2 to TRBJ1-4; tentative D call: TRBD1 (5 bases). Germline V CDR1 and CDR2: SGHTA, FQGNSA. The germline V and J ends were trimmed by 4 bases and 7 bases, with 13 bases remaining between them. The CDR3 is 14 amino acids.

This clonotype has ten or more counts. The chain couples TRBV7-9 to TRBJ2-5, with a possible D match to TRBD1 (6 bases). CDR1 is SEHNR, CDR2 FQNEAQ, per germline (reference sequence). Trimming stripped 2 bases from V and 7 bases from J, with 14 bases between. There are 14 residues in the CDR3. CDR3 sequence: CASSLLAGEGTQYF. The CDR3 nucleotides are TGTGCCAGCAGCTTATTGGCAGGGGAAGGGACCCAGTACTTC.

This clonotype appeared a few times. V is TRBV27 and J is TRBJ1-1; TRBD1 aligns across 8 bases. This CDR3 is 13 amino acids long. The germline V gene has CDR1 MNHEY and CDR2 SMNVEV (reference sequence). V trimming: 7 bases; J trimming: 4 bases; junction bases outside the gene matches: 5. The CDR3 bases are TGTGCCAGCAAATTCGACAGGGGCACTGAAGCTTTCTTT. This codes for CASKFDRGTEAFF.

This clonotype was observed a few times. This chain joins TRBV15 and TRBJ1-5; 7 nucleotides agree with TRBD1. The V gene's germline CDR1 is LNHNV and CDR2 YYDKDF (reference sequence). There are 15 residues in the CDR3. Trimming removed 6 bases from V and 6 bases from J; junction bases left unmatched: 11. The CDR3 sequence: CATRPSRGGGQPQHF. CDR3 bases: TGTGCCACCAGACCTAGTCGAGGGGGCGGTCAGCCCCAGCATTTT. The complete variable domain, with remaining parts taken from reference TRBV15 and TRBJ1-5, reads DAMVIQNPRYQVTQFGKPVTLSCSQTLNHNVMYWYQQKSSQAPKLLFHYYDKDFNNEADTPDNFQSRRPNTSFCFLDIRSPGLGDTAMYLCATRPSRGGGQPQHFGDGTRLSIL.

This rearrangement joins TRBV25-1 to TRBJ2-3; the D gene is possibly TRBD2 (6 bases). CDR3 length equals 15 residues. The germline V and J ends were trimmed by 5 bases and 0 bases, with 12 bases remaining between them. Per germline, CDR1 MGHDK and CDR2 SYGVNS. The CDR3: CASSSTGLSTDTQYF. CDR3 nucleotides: TGTGCCAGCAGTTCAACGGGACTTAGCACAGATACGCAGTATTTT.

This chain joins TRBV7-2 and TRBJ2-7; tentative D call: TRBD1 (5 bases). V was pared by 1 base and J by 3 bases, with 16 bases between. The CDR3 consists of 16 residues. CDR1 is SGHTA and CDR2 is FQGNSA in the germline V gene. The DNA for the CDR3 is TGTGCCAGCAGCTTAGACGGGTCAGGGTTTTTCTACGAGCAGTACTTC. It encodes CASSLDGSGFFYEQYF.

CDR3 DNA sequence: TGTGCCAGCAGCCTCCTACTAGCGGGAGTAGAATCCTACAATGAGCAGTTCTTC. Translated: CASSLLLAGVESYNEQFF. The chain joins TRBV14 to TRBJ2-1; 11 positions match TRBD2. This CDR3 has 18 residues. Germline-derived CDR1 and CDR2 are SGHDN and FVKESK. With V trimmed by 4 bases and J by 1 base, 9 bases remained unmatched.

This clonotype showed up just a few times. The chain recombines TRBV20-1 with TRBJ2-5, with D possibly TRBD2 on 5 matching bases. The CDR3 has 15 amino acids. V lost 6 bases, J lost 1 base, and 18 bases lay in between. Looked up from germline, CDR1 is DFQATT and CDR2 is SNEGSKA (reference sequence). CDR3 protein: CSAMGALVGQETQYF. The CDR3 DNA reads TGCAGTGCCATGGGAGCACTAGTTGGCCAAGAGACCCAGTACTTC.

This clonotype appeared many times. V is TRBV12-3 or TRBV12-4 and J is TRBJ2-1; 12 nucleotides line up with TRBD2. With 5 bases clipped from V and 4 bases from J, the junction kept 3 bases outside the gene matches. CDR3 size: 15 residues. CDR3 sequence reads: CASSPSGRAYNEQFF. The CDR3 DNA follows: TGTGCCAGCAGTCCTAGCGGGAGGGCTTACAATGAGCAGTTCTTC.

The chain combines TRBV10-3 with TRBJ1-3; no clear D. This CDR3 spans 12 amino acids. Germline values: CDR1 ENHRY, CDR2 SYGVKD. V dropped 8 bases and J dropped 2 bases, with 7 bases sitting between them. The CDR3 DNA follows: TGTGCCATCGGGGAGACTGGAAACACCATATATTTT. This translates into CAIGETGNTIYF.

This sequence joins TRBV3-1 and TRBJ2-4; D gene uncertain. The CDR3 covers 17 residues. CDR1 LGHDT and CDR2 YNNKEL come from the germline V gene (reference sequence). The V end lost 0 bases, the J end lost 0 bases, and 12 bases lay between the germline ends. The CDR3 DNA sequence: TGTGCCAGCAGCCAAGATAAAGGCATTATAGCCAAAAACATTCAGTACTTC. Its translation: CASSQDKGIIAKNIQYF.

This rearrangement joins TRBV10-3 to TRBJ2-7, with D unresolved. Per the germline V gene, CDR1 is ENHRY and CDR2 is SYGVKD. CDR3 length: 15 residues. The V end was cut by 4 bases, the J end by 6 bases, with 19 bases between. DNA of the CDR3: TGTGCCATCAGTGGCGGCTCGGTTGAACCCACCGAGCAGTACTTC. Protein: CAISGGSVEPTEQYF.

CDR3 in DNA: TGTGCCTGGAAGTTAGGGGGGAGCCCCTACGAGCAGTACTTC. Amino acids: CAWKLGGSPYEQYF. This chain connects TRBV30 to TRBJ2-7, with D perhaps matching TRBD1 or TRBD2 (6 bases each). The ends were cut back, 4 bases at V and 2 bases at J, with 15 bases in the middle. Germline V gives CDR1 GTSNPN, CDR2 SVGIG (reference sequence). There are 14 residues in the CDR3. Full variable domain (outside the CDR3, taken from reference TRBV30 and TRBJ2-7): SQTIHQWPATLVQPVGSPLSLECTVEGTSNPNLYWYRQAAGRGLQLLFYSVGIGQISSEVPQNLSASRPQDRQFILSSKKLLLSDSGFYLCAWKLGGSPYEQYFGPGTRLTVT.

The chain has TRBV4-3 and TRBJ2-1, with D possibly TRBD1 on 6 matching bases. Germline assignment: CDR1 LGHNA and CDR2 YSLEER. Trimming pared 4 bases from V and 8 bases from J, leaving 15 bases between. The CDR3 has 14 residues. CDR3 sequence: CASSLLTGRDEQFF. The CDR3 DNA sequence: TGCGCCAGCAGCCTACTCACAGGGCGAGATGAGCAGTTCTTC.

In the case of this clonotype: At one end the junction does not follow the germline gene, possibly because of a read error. CDR3 protein: CASSRTTASYAQYF. CDR3 sequence (DNA): TGTGCCAGCAGTAGGACGACGGCCTCCTACGCGCAGTACTTC. The gene calls are TRBV6-2 or TRBV6-3 and TRBJ2-7; D uncertain. CDR3 size: 14 residues. Germline CDR1 and CDR2: MNHEY and SVGEGT.

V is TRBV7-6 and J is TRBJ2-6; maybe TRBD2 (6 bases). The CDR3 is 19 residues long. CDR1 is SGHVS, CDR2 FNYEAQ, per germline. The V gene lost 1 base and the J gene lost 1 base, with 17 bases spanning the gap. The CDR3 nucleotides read TGTGCCAGCAGCTTAGTGAACGGGAACGGGAGATCTGGGGCCAACGTCCTGACTTTC. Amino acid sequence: CASSLVNGNGRSGANVLTF.

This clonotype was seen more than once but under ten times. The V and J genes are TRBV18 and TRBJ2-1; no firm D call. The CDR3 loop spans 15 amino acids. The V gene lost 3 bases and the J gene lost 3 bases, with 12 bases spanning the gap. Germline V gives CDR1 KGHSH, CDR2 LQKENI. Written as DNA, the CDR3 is TGTGCCAGCTCACCGTCCAGCGTTGACTACAATGAGCAGTTCTTC. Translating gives CASSPSSVDYNEQFF.